The 18 T cell receptor beta chains in this list originate from one sample, sequenced in a study of T cell repertoires in cytomegalovirus infection (dated by TCRdb to 2018 to 2020). Instrument on record: Illumina HiSeq 1500. TCRdb reran the public reads through fastp at Q25 and MiXCR, keeping productive beta chains. Each CDR3 protein appears once, grouped with its most common genes and DNA. This sample comprises more than 400,000 distinct CDR3 sequences, approximately 25% of them detected only once. The ten largest account for roughly 13% of the sample. The source material was PBMCs. Receptors originate from a human donor in good health (CMV status not recorded). Some clones in this sample may be carry-over from other donors' samples.

Details on this clonotype: Relative to the germline gene, one junction end is altered; a read error may explain this. The CDR3 nucleotides are TGTACCACCAGTGATTTCTCGGACCCAGGGAGGCTGTTTTTT. This codes for CTTSDFSDPGRLFF. The chain combines TRBV24-1 with TRBJ1-4, with TRBD1 as a possible D gene (5 bases). Per the germline V gene, CDR1 is KGHDR and CDR2 is SFDVKD. CDR3 length: 14 amino acids.

Only a few counts were recorded for this clonotype. The chain combines TRBV4-1 with TRBJ1-6; no clear D gene. V shed 3 bases and J shed 12 bases, with 15 bases lying between them. CDR1 and CDR2 (germline): MGHRA, YSYEKL. The CDR3 length is 14 residues. The CDR3 loop reads CASSQEWRRGPLHF. The CDR3 DNA reads TGCGCCAGCAGCCAGGAGTGGCGTCGGGGACCCCTCCACTTT.

The chain uses TRBV27 and TRBJ2-7; 8 bases are shared with TRBD1. V lost 4 bases to trimming and J lost 1 base; unmatched junction nucleotides: 18. Germline loops: CDR1 MNHEY, CDR2 SMNVEV (reference sequence). The CDR3 consists of 19 residues. The CDR3 DNA sequence: TGTGCCAGCAGTTATGCGGAGGGACAGGTCTGGGGTTTTTCCTACGAGCAGTACTTC. Translation: CASSYAEGQVWGFSYEQYF.

V and J are TRBV7-3 and TRBJ2-7; D possibly matches TRBD1 or TRBD2 (5 bases each). The CDR3 runs to 14 residues. Deletions cut 5 bases from V and 6 bases from J, with 17 bases between. Germline values: CDR1 SGHTA, CDR2 FQGTGA. CDR3 region: CASSPLGELGEQYF. CDR3 DNA sequence: TGTGCCAGCAGCCCTTTGGGGGAGCTTGGCGAGCAGTACTTC.

This clonotype was recorded a few times. The V gene is TRBV11-2, the J gene TRBJ2-2; D gene ambiguous. Germline V gene sequence: CDR1 SGHAT, CDR2 FQNNGV. The CDR3 covers 15 residues. Trimming shortened V by 2 bases and J by 5 bases, and 12 bases separated the two germline ends. CDR3 amino acids: CASSLSLVVTGELFF. Here the CDR3 DNA reads TGTGCCAGCAGCTTAAGTCTAGTGGTAACCGGGGAGCTGTTTTTT.

This clonotype appeared a single time. This could be a read error, since a much larger clone is one nucleotide away. J is TRBJ1-2 and V is TRBV5-8; D not resolved. The V end was cut by 3 bases, the J end by 0 bases, with 6 bases between. Germline CDR1 and CDR2: SGHTS and YDEGEE. The CDR3 has 13 amino acids. CDR3 region: CASSWGANYGYTF. The CDR3 DNA is TGTGCCAGCAGCTGGGGAGCTAACTATGGCTACACCTTC.

This chain connects TRBV5-1 to TRBJ1-1; tentative D call: TRBD1 (5 bases). Trimming stripped 2 bases from V and 1 base from J, with 9 bases between. Germline V gives CDR1 SGHRS, CDR2 YFSETQ. The CDR3 loop spans 14 amino acids. This chain's CDR3 is CASSFSRENTEAFF. The CDR3 DNA sequence: TGCGCCAGCAGCTTCTCCAGGGAGAACACTGAAGCTTTCTTT. Based on the CDR3 plus reference TRBV5-1 and TRBJ1-1, the full variable domain is KAGVTQTPRYLIKTRGQQVTLSCSPISGHRSVSWYQQTPGQGLQFLFEYFSETQRNKGNFPGRFSGRQFSNSRSEMNVSTLELGDSALYLCASSFSRENTEAFFGQGTRLTVV.

V is TRBV19 and J is TRBJ2-1; 8 nucleotides align to TRBD1. The CDR3 consists of 13 residues. V lost 3 bases, J lost 9 bases, and 4 bases stayed unmatched. Germline assignment: CDR1 LNHDA and CDR2 SQIVND (reference sequence). The CDR3 loop is CASSMDRVREQFF. CDR3 coding DNA: TGTGCCAGTAGTATGGACAGGGTCCGTGAGCAGTTCTTC.

CDR3 protein: CSARDDYGYTF. CDR3 coding DNA: TGCAGTGCTAGGGACGACTATGGCTACACCTTC. J is TRBJ1-2 and V is TRBV20-1; D is unresolved. CDR3 length: 11 amino acids. The germline CDR1 and CDR2 sequences are DFQATT and SNEGSKA (reference sequence). The V end lost 3 bases, the J end lost 3 bases, and 5 bases lay between the germline ends.

V usage is TRBV29-1 and J usage is TRBJ2-4; TRBD2 aligns across 8 bases. The CDR3 covers 15 residues. Unmatched junction bases numbered 12, after V lost 6 bases and J lost 5 bases. From germline, CDR1 is SQVTM and CDR2 ANQGSEA. The CDR3 region has the DNA TGCAGCGTATATACGGGGGGGGGCCTGGAAAACATTCAGTACTTC. Its protein product is CSVYTGGGLENIQYF.

The table lists this clonotype with many counts. This sequence joins TRBV12-3 or TRBV12-4 and TRBJ2-7, with D unresolved. V lost 5 bases and J lost 3, with 5 bases in between. CDR3 length: 11 residues. The CDR3 DNA reads as TGTGCCAGCAGTCAAAACTACGAGCAGTACTTC. It encodes CASSQNYEQYF.

The rearrangement links TRBV2 to TRBJ2-1; 15 nucleotides agree with TRBD2. V shed 7 bases, J shed 9 bases, and the junction held 4 bases outside the gene matches. CDR3 size: 14 residues. Germline V gene sequence: CDR1 SNHLY, CDR2 FYNNEI. The CDR3 DNA reads as TGTGCCAGCACCAGGACTAGCGGGAGGGCTGAGCAGTTCTTC. Its translation is CASTRTSGRAEQFF. Full variable domain (outside the CDR3, taken from reference TRBV2 and TRBJ2-1): EPEVTQTPSHQVTQMGQEVILRCVPISNHLYFYWYRQILGQKVEFLVSFYNNEISEKSEIFDDQFSVERPDGSNFTLKIRSTKLEDSAMYFCASTRTSGRAEQFFGPGTRLTVL.

This clonotype has only a few counts. This rearrangement joins TRBV7-9 to TRBJ2-1; maybe TRBD2 (6 bases). CDR3 size: 19 residues. Trimming shortened V by 3 bases and J by 4 bases, and 25 bases separated the two germline ends. Germline values: CDR1 SEHNR, CDR2 FQNEAQ (reference sequence). This chain's CDR3 is CASSLGGTRTRVRYNEQFF. CDR3 bases: TGTGCCAGCAGCTTGGGCGGGACCCGGACAAGGGTACGGTACAATGAGCAGTTCTTC.

The chain links TRBV29-1 to TRBJ2-7; 7 nucleotides align to TRBD2. CDR3 size: 13 residues. CDR1 SQVTM and CDR2 ANQGSEA come from the germline V gene. The junction had 7 bases not matched to a gene; V was cut back by 4 bases and J by 4 bases. The CDR3 nucleotides are TGCAGCGTTGCTGCGGGAGTTTTGTACGAGCAGTACTTC. It codes for CSVAAGVLYEQYF.

V gene TRBV6-2 or TRBV6-3 combines with J gene TRBJ2-3; D not certain. The length of the CDR3 is 20 residues. V lost 0 bases and J lost 4, with 26 bases in between. In germline, CDR1 is MNHEY, CDR2 SVGEGT. Written as DNA, the CDR3 is TGTGCCAGCAGTTACTCGAATATTCGGGTGGCCCACCGCCTCGCAGATACGCAGTATTTT. Amino acid sequence: CASSYSNIRVAHRLADTQYF.

Many counts were recorded for this clonotype. The gene calls are TRBV7-8 and TRBJ1-3; 9 nucleotides align to TRBD1. This CDR3 is built from 17 residues. Germline V gene lookup returns CDR1 SGHVS and CDR2 FQNEAQ. Trimming at V came to 4 bases and at J to 2 bases, leaving 9 bases not matched to a gene. The CDR3 protein is CASSSPTRQGAGNTIYF. The CDR3 region has the DNA TGTGCCAGCAGCTCGCCGACCCGACAGGGGGCTGGAAACACCATATATTTT. The whole variable domain, remainder taken from reference TRBV7-8 and TRBJ1-3, is GAGVSQSPRYKVAKRGQDVALRCDPISGHVSLFWYQQALGQGPEFLTYFQNEAQLDKSGLPSDRFFAERPEGSVSTLKIQRTQQEDSAVYLCASSSPTRQGAGNTIYFGEGSWLTVV.

V is TRBV6-2 or TRBV6-3 and J is TRBJ2-1, with D possibly TRBD2 on 6 matching bases. The CDR3 contains 14 residues. Deletions cut 5 bases from V and 4 bases from J, with 12 bases between. Germline V gene lookup returns CDR1 MNHEY and CDR2 SVGEGT. The CDR3 DNA follows: TGTGCCAGCAGTGGATTGCGGGGATACAATGAGCAGTTCTTC. It encodes CASSGLRGYNEQFF.

This chain uses TRBV5-1 with TRBJ2-5; 9 bases agree with TRBD2. CDR3 length equals 15 residues. The V gene's germline CDR1 is SGHRS and CDR2 YFSETQ. The J segment lost 4 bases and the V segment lost 8 bases, leaving 12 bases of the junction unmatched. CDR3 in DNA: TGCGCCAGTAGCACCCGGACTAGCGCAATAGAGACCCAGTACTTC. It encodes CASSTRTSAIETQYF.